A single sample is the source of the 10 T cell receptor beta chains below, sequenced in a study of T cell repertoires in ileal Crohn's disease. Profiling relied on immunoSEQ multiplex PCR, and the TCRdb table lists in-frame clones only, not all of them. The sample shows approximately 13,000 clones, 87% of them seen only once. The sequencing sample was made of ileal tissue. These receptors all stem from an adult with Crohn's disease.

This clone was picked up a small number of times. V is TRBV2 and J is TRBJ2-7; TRBD2 matches 7 bases. Germline lookup yields CDR1 SNHLY and CDR2 FYNNEI. The CDR3 is 17 amino acids. The J segment lost 4 bases and the V segment lost 6 bases, leaving 18 bases of the junction unmatched. The CDR3 coding sequence is TGTGCCAGCAGATACCCCCTCGGGGGAGCGGGAATTTACGAGCAGTACTTC. Protein product: CASRYPLGGAGIYEQYF.

The CDR3 sequence is CASSSTGEAFF. In nucleotides, the CDR3 is TGTGCCAGCAGCTCGACAGGGGAAGCTTTCTTT. J is TRBJ1-1 and V is TRBV7-2; 7 positions agree with TRBD1. Germline V CDR1 and CDR2: SGHTA, FQGNSA. This CDR3 region has 11 residues. With V trimmed by 4 bases and J by 8 bases, 1 base remained unmatched.

The chain is built from TRBV5-1 and TRBJ1-5; weak D call: TRBD1 (5 bases). The V and J ends lost 4 bases and 7 bases respectively, with 15 bases between them. The CDR3 contains 14 residues. The V gene's germline CDR1 is SGHRS and CDR2 YFSETQ. The CDR3 DNA reads as TGCGCCAGCAGCCCGGGGGGGGTTCAGCAGCCCCAGCATTTT. Translated, it gives CASSPGGVQQPQHF.

V gene TRBV28 combines with J gene TRBJ1-5; D gene unclear. In germline, CDR1 is MDHEN, CDR2 SYDVKM. The V and J ends lost 7 bases and 5 bases respectively, with 9 bases between them. This CDR3 region has 12 residues. Here the CDR3 reads CASKEGDQPQHF. CDR3 nucleotides: TGTGCCAGCAAGGAGGGAGATCAGCCCCAGCATTTT.

The sample holds one count of this clone. The chain is built from TRBV9 and TRBJ2-3, with 14 positions matching TRBD2. The germline V gene encodes CDR1 SGDLS and CDR2 YYNGEE. The CDR3 runs 17 residues. Trimming took 4 bases from V and 4 from J; bases not matched to a gene: 8. The CDR3 loop reads CASSTGTGLAGADTQYF. CDR3 sequence (DNA): TGTGCCAGCAGCACCGGGACGGGACTAGCGGGGGCAGATACGCAGTATTTT.

The count of this clone is one. The rearrangement links TRBV10-3 to TRBJ1-4, with D tentatively TRBD1 (6 bases). The CDR3 sequence is 14 residues long. The V gene's germline CDR1 is ENHRY and CDR2 SYGVKD. V shed 2 bases and J shed 8 bases, with 12 bases lying between them. The CDR3 protein is CAISEAGAGEKLFF. CDR3 bases: TGTGCCATCAGTGAGGCGGGGGCTGGCGAAAAACTGTTTTTT.

This chain's CDR3 is CASSLVFSGDFYEQYF. CDR3 in DNA: TGCGCCAGCAGCTTGGTTTTTTCCGGGGACTTCTACGAGCAGTACTTC. V usage is TRBV5-1 and J usage is TRBJ2-7; D might be TRBD2 (6 bases). Trimming took 0 bases from V and 3 from J, leaving 16 bases between them. The CDR3 consists of 16 residues. Germline assignment: CDR1 SGHRS and CDR2 YFSETQ.

This clone was detected only a few times. This rearrangement joins TRBV10-1 to TRBJ2-2, with TRBD1 as a possible D gene (5 bases). Trimming took 0 bases from V and 1 from J, leaving 9 bases between them. Germline CDR1 WNHNN, CDR2 SYGVQD (reference sequence). This CDR3 is built from 16 residues. The CDR3 here is CASSESGRVNTGELFF. The DNA for the CDR3 is TGCGCCAGCAGTGAGTCAGGCAGGGTGAACACCGGGGAGCTGTTTTTT.

The chain carries TRBV10-3 and TRBJ2-1; TRBD2 is a possible D gene (7 bases). CDR3 length equals 15 residues. V lost 0 bases to trimming and J lost 7 bases, with 13 bases between them. Germline loops: CDR1 ENHRY, CDR2 SYGVKD. This CDR3 reads CAISESGGGRNEQFF. As DNA, the CDR3 is TGTGCCATCAGTGAGTCGGGCGGGGGCAGGAATGAGCAGTTCTTC.

The genes are TRBV6-6 and TRBJ2-7; weak D call: TRBD2 (6 bases). Trimming shortened V by 4 bases and J by 4 bases, and 11 bases separated the two germline ends. The CDR3 length is 13 residues. Germline CDR1 MNHNY, CDR2 SVGAGI (reference sequence). The CDR3 sequence: CASSSGTQYEQYF. The CDR3 nucleotides are TGTGCCAGCAGTTCCGGGACTCAGTACGAGCAGTACTTC.